Listed below are T cell receptor beta chains from one sample, sequenced in a study of tumor-infiltrating lymphocytes in oesophageal squamous cell carcinoma. TCRdb reprocessed the PCR reads via MiXCR and lists one record per CDR3 protein. The data hold about 11,000 distinct CDR3 sequences, with around 50% observed a single time. Sequenced material: esophageal tumor tissue. The receptors were gathered from a male donor with esophageal squamous cell carcinoma. Both conserved end residues are part of each CDR3. D genes are given only for firm matches. A row's size may be missing; if present it is once, few, many or a size class.

length	D	J	size	V	DNA	CDR3
15	NA	TRBJ2-7	NA	TRBV7-2	TGTGCCAGCAGCCCAGCGCGGGCCCCGGGCTACGAGCAGTACTTC	CASSPARAPGYEQYF
15	NA	TRBJ1-2	few	TRBV2	TGTGCCAGCAGTGGGACCTTGGGGTCGACCTATGGCTACACCTTC	CASSGTLGSTYGYTF
15	NA	TRBJ2-5	medium-sized	TRBV11-3	TGTGCCAGCAGCCGCTCGACCTTAGGGAGGGAGACCCAGTACTTC	CASSRSTLGRETQYF
14	NA	TRBJ2-7	NA	TRBV7-6	TGTGCCAGCAGCCCTCAGATGGGCGGACACGAGCAGTACTTC	CASSPQMGGHEQYF
15	NA	TRBJ2-5	once	TRBV7-6	TGTGCCAGCAGCTTAAGAGCGTCTGCCCAAGAGACCCAGTACTTC	CASSLRASAQETQYF
17	NA	TRBJ2-3	medium-sized	TRBV11-2	TGTGCCAGCAGCTTAGACGGACTTCCGTGGGGCACAGATACGCAGTATTTT	CASSLDGLPWGTDTQYF
15	NA	TRBJ1-1	few	TRBV12-3/TRBV12-4	TGTGCCAGCAGTATCGTACAGGGAGAATGGGTTGAAGCTTTCTTT	CASSIVQGEWVEAFF
14	NA	TRBJ2-5	NA	TRBV12-3/TRBV12-4	TGTGCCAGCAGTTTAGGGCAGGCTGTGGGGACCCAGTACTTC	CASSLGQAVGTQYF
23	TRBD2	TRBJ2-7	NA	TRBV7-7	TGTGCCAGCAGCTTAAGTCTTTTGGTGGAAGGAGACAGCGGGAGCGAAAGCTCCTACGAGCAGTACTTC	CASSLSLLVEGDSGSESSYEQYF
15	NA	TRBJ2-1	NA	TRBV7-4	TGTGCCAGCAGCTTAGGGCTAGCCCGCTACAATGAGCAGTTCTTC	CASSLGLARYNEQFF
14	NA	TRBJ2-7	NA	TRBV7-2	TGTGCCAGCAGCTTAGGCGCTAGTTCCGGCGAGCAGTACTTC	CASSLGASSGEQYF
15	NA	TRBJ2-5	few	TRBV7-8	TGTGCCAGCAGCTTGGGGACCCTGGGCAATTCACCCCTCCACTTC	CASSLGTLGNSPLHF
11	NA	TRBJ2-1	NA	TRBV12-3/TRBV12-4	TGTGCCAGCAAAACGGGTAATGAGCAGTTCTTC	CASKTGNEQFF
14	NA	TRBJ2-7	few	TRBV3-1	TGTGCCAGCAGCCAAGATACTGTCTCCTACGAGCAGTACTTC	CASSQDTVSYEQYF
19	TRBD2	TRBJ2-1	NA	TRBV7-3	TGTGCCAGCAGCCGCAAACCTGATATAGCGGGAGCCTCCTACAATGAGCAGTTCTTC	CASSRKPDIAGASYNEQFF
14	NA	TRBJ1-1	once	TRBV7-6	TGTGCCAGCAGCTTAGCGGGGGCGAAAACTGAAGCTTTCTTT	CASSLAGAKTEAFF
13	TRBD1	TRBJ1-1	NA	TRBV6-2/TRBV6-3	TGCGCCAGCAGCCCGACAGGGACCACTGAAGCTTTCTTT	CASSPTGTTEAFF